What follows are 24 T cell receptor beta chains derived from one specimen sequenced in a study of blood T cell repertoires in COVID-19 (dated by TCRdb to between 2020 and 2021). The method behind the library was the immunoSEQ multiplex PCR assay. TCRdb limited this immuneACCESS table to in-frame rearrangements with V and J called. A share of clones is missing; checked studies link under half to unresolved V genes, and the rest is unexplained. This sample is represented by under 250,000 clones; 85% of them were singletons. The top ten constitute 9.1% of the sample. Sequenced: PBMCs or T cells enriched from blood (not recorded which). The receptors were gathered from a woman between 50 and 59 years old with acute COVID-19.

The genes are TRBV27 and TRBJ1-1; 7 positions agree with TRBD1. Unmatched junction bases numbered 10, after V lost 8 bases and J lost 1 base. In germline, CDR1 is MNHEY, CDR2 SMNVEV (reference sequence). The CDR3 extends over 15 amino acids. The CDR3 here is CASAPRGVRNTEAFF. CDR3 sequence (DNA): TGTGCCAGCGCACCCAGGGGGGTGCGGAACACTGAAGCTTTCTTT.

The chain carries TRBV11-2 and TRBJ2-5; 8 bases map to TRBD1. CDR1 is SGHAT, CDR2 FQNNGV, per germline. Trimming took 0 bases from V and 6 from J; bases not matched to a gene: 6. The CDR3 length is 15 residues. The CDR3 DNA reads TGTGCCAGCAGCTTAGAAGGACAGGGCGGACAGACCCAGTACTTC. Translation: CASSLEGQGGQTQYF.

The genes are TRBV5-4 and TRBJ2-7, with a tentative D call TRBD2 (6 bases). There are 14 residues in the CDR3. Trimming pared 6 bases from V and 3 bases from J, leaving 16 bases between. Germline CDR1 and CDR2: SGHNT and YYREEE (reference sequence). The CDR3, as DNA: TGTGCCAGCACCTTAAGGGAGGCGAGCTACGAGCAGTACTTC. Translating gives CASTLREASYEQYF.

The chain links TRBV11-3 to TRBJ1-1; 10 nucleotides align to TRBD1. V lost 2 bases and J lost 6; bases outside the gene matches: 9. From germline, CDR1 is SGHNT and CDR2 YENEEA. CDR3 length: 16 residues. CDR3 in amino acids: CASSLIWGDRGPEAFF. CDR3 coding DNA: TGTGCCAGCAGCTTAATTTGGGGGGACAGGGGTCCTGAAGCTTTCTTT.

V usage is TRBV9 and J usage is TRBJ2-1, with TRBD2 matching 9 bases. The CDR3 is made up of 15 amino acids. Trimming at V came to 4 bases and at J to 1 base, leaving 3 bases not matched to a gene. The germline V gene encodes CDR1 SGDLS and CDR2 YYNGEE. The DNA for the CDR3 is TGTGCCAGCAGCCCAAGCGGGGGGTCCTACAATGAGCAGTTCTTC. Its protein product is CASSPSGGSYNEQFF.

This clone was picked up one time. The chain links TRBV19 to TRBJ1-5; tentative D call: TRBD1 (6 bases). Germline V gene sequence: CDR1 LNHDA, CDR2 SQIVND (reference sequence). This CDR3 is 15 amino acids long. The V and J ends lost 5 bases and 4 bases respectively, with 15 bases between them. CDR3 nucleotide sequence: TGTGCCAGTAGTGGGGGCGGGTGGCGGAATCAGCCCCAGCATTTT. Its translation: CASSGGGWRNQPQHF.

The gene calls are TRBV2 and TRBJ1-1, with TRBD1 as a possible D gene (6 bases). This CDR3 has 14 amino acids. V lost 3 bases and J lost 1, with 9 bases in between. Germline V gene lookup returns CDR1 SNHLY and CDR2 FYNNEI. The CDR3 nucleotides read TGTGCCAGCAGTGAGCAGGGGACGAACACTGAAGCTTTCTTT. Translating gives CASSEQGTNTEAFF.

The chain is built from TRBV9 and TRBJ1-2, with TRBD1 matching 8 bases. V shed 0 bases, J shed 4 bases, and the junction held 5 bases outside the gene matches. The CDR3 spans 15 residues. Germline V gene data show CDR1 as SGDLS and CDR2 as YYNGEE. CDR3 sequence (DNA): TGTGCCAGCAGCGTAGCGTCCAGGGGGCCCTATGGCTACACCTTC. This sequence encodes CASSVASRGPYGYTF.

The chain links TRBV12-5 to TRBJ1-1, with D tentatively TRBD1 (6 bases). V lost 0 bases and J 5 bases, leaving 13 bases between the germline ends. CDR1 LGHNT and CDR2 FRNRAP come from the germline V gene. The CDR3 totals 15 residues. CDR3 coding DNA: TGTGCTAGTGGTTTGGTACTGGGGCAGGGGACTGAAGCTTTCTTT. Encoded protein: CASGLVLGQGTEAFF.

This clone was detected only a few times. The rearrangement uses TRBV7-9 and TRBJ2-7; 7 nucleotides agree with TRBD1. This CDR3 comprises 14 residues. Germline CDR1 and CDR2: SEHNR and FQNEAQ (reference sequence). J lost 2 bases, V lost 5 bases, and 6 bases had no gene match. CDR3 sequence reads: CASSPQGPTYEQYF. For the CDR3, the DNA is TGTGCCAGCAGCCCACAGGGGCCTACCTACGAGCAGTACTTC.

Points on this clone: Within the sample, other DNA sequences also encode this same CDR3. The V gene is TRBV11-1, the J gene TRBJ1-1; no reliable D call. This CDR3 is built from 15 residues. The germline gives CDR1 SGHAT, CDR2 FQDESV (reference sequence). Trimming shortened V by 2 bases and J by 1 base, and 11 bases separated the two germline ends. The CDR3 DNA sequence: TGTGCCAGCAGCTTAAGTGGAGGGAGGAACACTGAAGCTTTCTTT. Its translation: CASSLSGGRNTEAFF.

The chain links TRBV7-9 to TRBJ1-5; 9 bases are shared with TRBD1. CDR1 is SEHNR and CDR2 is FQNEAQ in the germline V gene (reference sequence). V shed 5 bases, J shed 5 bases, and the junction held 13 bases outside the gene matches. The CDR3 has 17 amino acids. The CDR3 spells CASSRGTGKFLDQPQHF. In nucleotides, the CDR3 is TGTGCCAGCAGCCGAGGGACAGGGAAGTTTCTCGATCAGCCCCAGCATTTT.

This clone was counted between two and nine times. The DNA for the CDR3 is TGTGCTACTCGCCCGGGACAGGTGAACACTGAAGCTTTCTTT. As protein: CATRPGQVNTEAFF. The J gene is TRBJ1-1, the V gene TRBV27, with 8 bases matching TRBD1. CDR1 MNHEY and CDR2 SMNVEV come from the germline V gene (reference sequence). The CDR3 is made up of 14 amino acids.

V usage is TRBV30 and J usage is TRBJ1-6; 7 bases agree with TRBD1. The trim removed 5 bases at V and 0 bases at J, leaving 7 bases unmatched. Germline CDR1 is GTSNPN and CDR2 is SVGIG (reference sequence). This CDR3 has 16 residues. CDR3 sequence (DNA): TGTGCCTGGGGAAGGGGGCTTAGCTCCTATAATTCACCCCTCCACTTT. This translates into CAWGRGLSSYNSPLHF.

The chain has TRBV30 and TRBJ2-3, with a weak D call TRBD2 (5 bases). This CDR3 comprises 14 residues. The germline V and J ends were trimmed by 4 bases and 2 bases, with 13 bases remaining between them. In germline, CDR1 is GTSNPN, CDR2 SVGIG (reference sequence). For the CDR3, the DNA is TGTGCCTGGAACCACGGGGTCCCCACAGATACGCAGTATTTT. Protein product: CAWNHGVPTDTQYF.

The rearrangement joins TRBV5-6 to TRBJ1-6; tentatively, D is TRBD1 (5 bases). This CDR3 has 15 residues. The germline CDR1 and CDR2 sequences are SGHDT and YYEEEE. V was clipped by 0 bases and J by 10 bases, with 14 bases between them. For the CDR3, the DNA is TGTGCCAGCAGCTTGGCCCACACAGGCTACTCACCCCTCCACTTT. This translates into CASSLAHTGYSPLHF.

The chain combines TRBV5-1 with TRBJ2-2; TRBD2 matches at 9 bases. The V segment lost 0 bases and the J segment 7 bases; nucleotides outside the gene matches: 7. The germline V gene has CDR1 SGHRS and CDR2 YFSETQ. The CDR3 runs 16 residues. The CDR3 nucleotides read TGCGCCAGCAGCTTGGTGGCGGGGGGGCCGCTCGGGGAGCTGTTTTTT. Its translation is CASSLVAGGPLGELFF.

The rearrangement joins TRBV18 to TRBJ1-3; tentative D call: TRBD1 (5 bases). The length of the CDR3 is 15 residues. Germline V gene sequence: CDR1 KGHSH, CDR2 LQKENI. V gave up 2 bases and J gave up 4 bases, with 12 bases separating them. The CDR3 DNA sequence: TGTGCCAGCTCACCAGGGGCAGGAGAGGGAAACACCATATATTTT. It translates to CASSPGAGEGNTIYF. The variable domain in full, completed from reference TRBV18 and TRBJ1-3, reads NAGVMQNPRHLVRRRGQEARLRCSPMKGHSHVYWYRQLPEEGLKFMVYLQKENIIDESGMPKERFSAEFPKEGPSILRIQQVVRGDSAAYFCASSPGAGEGNTIYFGEGSWLTVV.

The chain couples TRBV30 to TRBJ2-6; tentatively, D is TRBD1 (5 bases). The V end lost 3 bases, the J end lost 3 bases, and 21 bases lay between the germline ends. CDR1 GTSNPN and CDR2 SVGIG come from the germline V gene (reference sequence). The CDR3 extends over 18 amino acids. CDR3 nucleotide sequence: TGTGCCTGGAGGACGGCAGGGCTTTCGCAAGATGGGGCCAACGTCCTGACTTTC. Amino acids: CAWRTAGLSQDGANVLTF.

This clone has a handful of counts. The chain recombines TRBV30 with TRBJ2-1; 9 bases line up with TRBD2. The CDR3 consists of 16 residues. J was trimmed by 3 bases and V by 0 bases; bases with no gene match: 6. CDR1 is GTSNPN, CDR2 SVGIG, per germline (reference sequence). The CDR3 sequence is CAWSVRGSGGYNEQFF. The CDR3 nucleotides read TGTGCCTGGAGTGTACGAGGTAGCGGGGGCTACAATGAGCAGTTCTTC.

This clone has only one observation. This chain's CDR3 is CSVGKGASYEQYF. The CDR3 DNA sequence: TGCAGCGTTGGTAAGGGGGCATCCTACGAGCAGTACTTC. This chain links TRBV29-1 with TRBJ2-7; the match to TRBD1 covers 7 bases. Germline V gene sequence: CDR1 SQVTM, CDR2 ANQGSEA. V trimming: 4 bases; J trimming: 1 base; junction bases outside the gene matches: 4. This CDR3 region has 13 residues.

The chain is built from TRBV15 and TRBJ2-1; 10 nucleotides agree with TRBD2. The junction had 0 bases not matched to a gene; V was cut back by 3 bases and J by 1 base. CDR1 and CDR2 from the germline V gene are LNHNV and YYDKDF (reference sequence). The CDR3 has 15 residues. DNA of the CDR3: TGTGCCACCAGCAGGACTAGCGGGTCCTACAATGAGCAGTTCTTC. Its protein is CATSRTSGSYNEQFF.

The chain links TRBV6-1 to TRBJ2-7; a weak D match, TRBD1 (5 bases). The V and J ends lost 1 base and 2 bases respectively, with 9 bases between them. Germline V gene data show CDR1 as MNHNS and CDR2 as SASEGT. The CDR3 is made up of 14 amino acids. The CDR3 DNA reads as TGTGCCAGCAGTGAAGAACAGGCCGCCTACGAGCAGTACTTC. It is translated as CASSEEQAAYEQYF.

The chain recombines TRBV3-1 (or the pseudogene TRBV3-2) with TRBJ2-3; tentative D call: TRBD2 (7 bases). V gave up 3 bases and J gave up 3 bases, with 10 bases separating them. The CDR3 length is 14 residues. Germline CDR1 LGHDT, CDR2 YNNKEL (reference sequence). CDR3 coding DNA: TGTGCCAGCAGCCAGGGGGGGCCGACAGATACGCAGTATTTT. Translating it yields CASSQGGPTDTQYF.